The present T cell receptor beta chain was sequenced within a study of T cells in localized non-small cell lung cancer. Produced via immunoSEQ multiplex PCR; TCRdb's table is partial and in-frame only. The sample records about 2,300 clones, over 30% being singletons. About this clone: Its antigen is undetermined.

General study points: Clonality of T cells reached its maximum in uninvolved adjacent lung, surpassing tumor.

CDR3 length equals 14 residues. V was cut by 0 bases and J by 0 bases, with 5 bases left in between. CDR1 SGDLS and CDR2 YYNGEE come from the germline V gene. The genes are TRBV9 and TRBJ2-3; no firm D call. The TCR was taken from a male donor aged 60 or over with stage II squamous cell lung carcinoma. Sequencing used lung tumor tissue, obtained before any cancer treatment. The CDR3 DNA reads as TGTGCCAGCAGCGTAGAGGTCAGCACAGATACGCAGTATTTT. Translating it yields CASSVEVSTDTQYF.